Below are 21 T cell receptor beta chains sequenced from a single sample in a study of blood T cell repertoires in COVID-19. Data came from immunoSEQ multiplex PCR; TCRdb stores just in-frame clones and leaves some out. The table shows 490,000 or so clones, with roughly 90% occurring only once. Specimen: PBMCs or T cells enriched from blood (not recorded which). These receptors all stem from a woman aged 40 to 49 who had recovered from COVID-19.

The chain uses TRBV7-8 and TRBJ2-5; 10 bases are shared with TRBD2. This CDR3 contains 16 residues. Losses at the gene ends were 5 bases for V and 1 base for J; bases not matched to a gene: 7. CDR1 SGHVS and CDR2 FQNEAQ come from the germline V gene. DNA for the CDR3: TGTGCCAGCAGCCTAAACGGACTAGCGGTCCAAGAGACCCAGTACTTC. The encoded protein is CASSLNGLAVQETQYF.

This chain uses TRBV12-3 or TRBV12-4 with TRBJ2-7; no firm D call. The CDR3 contains 13 residues. Trimming removed 1 base at V and 5 bases at J, with 9 bases between. CDR3 sequence (DNA): TGTGCCAGCAGTTTAGGAGTACTTAACGAGCAGTACTTC. This gives the protein CASSLGVLNEQYF.

The rearrangement links TRBV29-1 to TRBJ2-2; the match to TRBD2 covers 7 bases. Germline V lookup: CDR1 SQVTM, CDR2 ANQGSEA. This CDR3 has 13 amino acids. Trimming removed 4 bases from V and 4 bases from J; junction bases left unmatched: 3. The chain's CDR3 is CSVGTRGTGELFF. CDR3 DNA: TGCAGCGTTGGGACTAGGGGCACCGGGGAGCTGTTTTTT.

On this clone itself: The junction shows a germline mismatch at one end, possibly a read error. V usage is TRBV6-5 and J usage is TRBJ1-2, with D tentatively TRBD1 (5 bases). This CDR3 is 15 amino acids long. Germline V gene lookup returns CDR1 MNHEY and CDR2 SVGAGI. CDR3 DNA sequence: TGTGCCAGCAGTCGAGGATCGACAGAAGTCTATGGTTACACCTTC. This encodes CASSRGSTEVYGYTF.

The V and J genes are TRBV7-2 and TRBJ2-1; perhaps TRBD2 as D (5 bases). Trimming shortened V by 3 bases and J by 6 bases, and 15 bases separated the two germline ends. CDR3 length: 15 residues. Per germline, CDR1 SGHTA and CDR2 FQGNSA. CDR3 residues: CASSFRTPLRNEQFF. CDR3 in DNA: TGTGCCAGCAGCTTCCGGACTCCCCTTCGCAATGAGCAGTTCTTC. The complete variable domain, with remaining parts taken from reference TRBV7-2 and TRBJ2-1, reads GAGVSQSPSNKVTEKGKDVELRCDPISGHTALYWYRQSLGQGLEFLIYFQGNSAPDKSGLPSDRFSAERTGGSVSTLTIQRTQQEDSAVYLCASSFRTPLRNEQFFGPGTRLTVL.

The rearrangement joins TRBV6-5 to TRBJ2-5; weak D call: TRBD1 (5 bases). V lost 5 bases and J lost 8, with 9 bases in between. There are 11 residues in the CDR3. The germline V gene encodes CDR1 MNHEY and CDR2 SVGAGI. In DNA, the CDR3 is TGTGCCAGCAGTCCCCAGGGAACCCAGTACTTC. This encodes CASSPQGTQYF.

As concerns this clone: The sample carries other DNA sequences with the same CDR3. The chain is built from TRBV29-1 and TRBJ1-1; TRBD1 might be the D (5 bases). Trimming removed 4 bases from V and 0 bases from J, with 15 bases in between. This CDR3 comprises 15 residues. Looked up from germline, CDR1 is SQVTM and CDR2 is ANQGSEA. For the CDR3, the DNA is TGCAGCGTTGGGGCAGGGTGGGGAATGAACACTGAAGCTTTCTTT. Translation gives CSVGAGWGMNTEAFF.

The chain's CDR3 is CASSPGLAGLEGPYNEQFF. CDR3 coding DNA: TGTGCCAGCTCACCAGGACTAGCGGGCCTTGAGGGACCTTACAATGAGCAGTTCTTC. The chain has TRBV18 and TRBJ2-1; TRBD2 agrees at 11 bases. Germline CDR1 KGHSH, CDR2 LQKENI. V was pared by 2 bases and J by 4 bases, with 13 bases of the junction left unmatched. The CDR3 is made up of 19 amino acids.

The V gene is TRBV25-1, the J gene TRBJ1-6; possibly TRBD1 for D (5 bases). The CDR3 has 13 residues. Germline CDR1 reads MGHDK; CDR2 reads SYGVNS. V dropped 7 bases and J dropped 8 bases, with 12 bases sitting between them. CDR3 bases: TGTGCCAGCACGACAGCGTGGGATTCACCCCTCCACTTT. This sequence encodes CASTTAWDSPLHF.

This sequence joins TRBV7-2 and TRBJ2-4; 8 bases fit TRBD2. Trimming at V came to 1 base and at J to 7 bases, leaving 12 bases not matched to a gene. This CDR3 spans 17 amino acids. CDR1 SGHTA and CDR2 FQGNSA come from the germline V gene. The CDR3 protein is CASSLVGVGRGANIQYF. Here the CDR3 DNA reads TGTGCCAGCAGCTTAGTTGGAGTAGGGCGGGGGGCGAACATTCAGTACTTC.

The V and J genes are TRBV14 and TRBJ1-2, with D perhaps matching TRBD1 (6 bases). This CDR3 is 13 amino acids long. In germline, CDR1 is SGHDN, CDR2 FVKESK. Trimming removed 3 bases from V and 8 bases from J, with 13 bases in between. The CDR3 region is CASSQNRVGGYTF. The CDR3 DNA sequence: TGTGCCAGCAGCCAGAACAGGGTCGGGGGCTACACCTTC.

Points on this clone: At the DNA level, this CDR3 is encoded by other sequences in the same sample as well. The CDR3 region is CASSPQREDEQYF. CDR3 nucleotides: TGTGCCAGCTCACCACAGCGGGAGGACGAGCAGTACTTC. The chain employs TRBV18 and TRBJ2-7; 9 bases line up with TRBD2. Trimming cost V 1 base and J 5 bases; bases outside gene matches: 0. Germline values: CDR1 KGHSH, CDR2 LQKENI. The CDR3 is 13 amino acids. Full variable domain (missing parts from reference TRBV18 and TRBJ2-7): NAGVMQNPRHLVRRRGQEARLRCSPMKGHSHVYWYRQLPEEGLKFMVYLQKENIIDESGMPKERFSAEFPKEGPSILRIQQVVRGDSAAYFCASSPQREDEQYFGPGTRLTVT.

V usage is TRBV18 and J usage is TRBJ1-4; TRBD1 matches 8 bases. Germline lookup yields CDR1 KGHSH and CDR2 LQKENI. The trim removed 4 bases at V and 4 bases at J, leaving 2 bases unmatched. This CDR3 comprises 14 residues. The DNA of the CDR3 is TGTGCCAGCTCACGGACAGGGATTAATGAAAAACTGTTTTTT. It translates to CASSRTGINEKLFF.

V and J are TRBV4-3 and TRBJ1-2; 11 bases line up with TRBD1. V lost 0 bases and J lost 8; bases outside the gene matches: 11. Germline V lookup: CDR1 LGHNA, CDR2 YSLEER. The CDR3 sequence is 17 residues long. Here the CDR3 reads CASSQDQTPDRGRGYTF. For the CDR3, the DNA is TGCGCCAGCAGCCAAGATCAAACCCCGGACAGGGGGCGAGGCTACACCTTC.

The chain links TRBV3-1 (or the pseudogene TRBV3-2) to TRBJ2-7, with D possibly matching TRBD2 (5 bases). Trimming cost V 1 base and J 0 bases, with 7 bases left between them. The V gene's germline CDR1 is LGHDT and CDR2 YNNKEL (reference sequence). The CDR3 is 14 amino acids. For the CDR3, the DNA is TGTGCCAGCAGCCAAGGGACTCTCTCCTACGAGCAGTACTTC. This encodes CASSQGTLSYEQYF.

The chain uses TRBV4-1 and TRBJ2-3; D remains unclear. CDR1 MGHRA and CDR2 YSYEKL come from the germline V gene. Trimming stripped 4 bases from V and 5 bases from J, with 10 bases between. The CDR3 has 13 amino acids. The CDR3 loop is CASSPYSVDTQYF. CDR3 nucleotide sequence: TGCGCCAGCAGCCCCTATAGTGTAGATACGCAGTATTTT.

This rearrangement joins TRBV2 to TRBJ2-3, with D tentatively TRBD2 (6 bases). CDR3 length: 13 amino acids. Germline-derived CDR1 and CDR2 are SNHLY and FYNNEI. V dropped 8 bases and J dropped 5 bases, with 14 bases sitting between them. The CDR3: CASYTGVGDTQYF. For the CDR3, the DNA is TGTGCCAGCTATACGGGAGTGGGAGATACGCAGTATTTT. Variable domain in full (rest from reference TRBV2 and TRBJ2-3): EPEVTQTPSHQVTQMGQEVILRCVPISNHLYFYWYRQILGQKVEFLVSFYNNEISEKSEIFDDQFSVERPDGSNFTLKIRSTKLEDSAMYFCASYTGVGDTQYFGPGTRLTVL.

The CDR3 DNA reads TGTGCCATCAGTGAGTCGAACCTCTTACAGGGACAGAACACTGAAGCTTTCTTT. Translated: CAISESNLLQGQNTEAFF. The rearrangement joins TRBV10-3 to TRBJ1-1; maybe TRBD1 (6 bases). The germline V and J ends were trimmed by 0 bases and 1 base, with 18 bases remaining between them. The germline V gene has CDR1 ENHRY and CDR2 SYGVKD. The CDR3 has 18 residues.

The chain carries TRBV2 and TRBJ2-2; 8 positions agree with TRBD1. CDR1 is SNHLY, CDR2 FYNNEI, per germline. V shed 1 base and J 4 bases; nucleotides not matched to a gene: 5. The CDR3 length is 16 residues. CDR3 nucleotides: TGTGCCAGCAGTGAAGAAGGACAGGGCGGCACCGGGGAGCTGTTTTTT. It codes for CASSEEGQGGTGELFF. Together with reference TRBV2 and TRBJ2-2, the CDR3 gives the full variable domain: EPEVTQTPSHQVTQMGQEVILRCVPISNHLYFYWYRQILGQKVEFLVSFYNNEISEKSEIFDDQFSVERPDGSNFTLKIRSTKLEDSAMYFCASSEEGQGGTGELFFGEGSRLTVL.

The V call is TRBV30, the J call TRBJ1-5; D is unclear. The germline V gene has CDR1 GTSNPN and CDR2 SVGIG (reference sequence). The V end was cut by 4 bases, the J end by 0 bases, with 7 bases between. The length of the CDR3 is 13 residues. In nucleotides, the CDR3 is TGTGCCTGGAATGAGGATAGCAATCAGCCCCAGCATTTT. Protein product: CAWNEDSNQPQHF. Combining the CDR3 with reference TRBV30 and TRBJ1-5 gives the whole variable domain SQTIHQWPATLVQPVGSPLSLECTVEGTSNPNLYWYRQAAGRGLQLLFYSVGIGQISSEVPQNLSASRPQDRQFILSSKKLLLSDSGFYLCAWNEDSNQPQHFGDGTRLSIL.

V gene TRBV7-2 combines with J gene TRBJ2-5, with D perhaps matching TRBD1 (5 bases). V lost 7 bases and J 2 bases, leaving 17 bases between the germline ends. CDR3 size: 15 residues. Germline V gene data show CDR1 as SGHTA and CDR2 as FQGNSA. The CDR3 sequence: CASKGARENQETQYF. The CDR3, as DNA: TGTGCCAGCAAAGGGGCCAGGGAAAATCAAGAGACCCAGTACTTC.